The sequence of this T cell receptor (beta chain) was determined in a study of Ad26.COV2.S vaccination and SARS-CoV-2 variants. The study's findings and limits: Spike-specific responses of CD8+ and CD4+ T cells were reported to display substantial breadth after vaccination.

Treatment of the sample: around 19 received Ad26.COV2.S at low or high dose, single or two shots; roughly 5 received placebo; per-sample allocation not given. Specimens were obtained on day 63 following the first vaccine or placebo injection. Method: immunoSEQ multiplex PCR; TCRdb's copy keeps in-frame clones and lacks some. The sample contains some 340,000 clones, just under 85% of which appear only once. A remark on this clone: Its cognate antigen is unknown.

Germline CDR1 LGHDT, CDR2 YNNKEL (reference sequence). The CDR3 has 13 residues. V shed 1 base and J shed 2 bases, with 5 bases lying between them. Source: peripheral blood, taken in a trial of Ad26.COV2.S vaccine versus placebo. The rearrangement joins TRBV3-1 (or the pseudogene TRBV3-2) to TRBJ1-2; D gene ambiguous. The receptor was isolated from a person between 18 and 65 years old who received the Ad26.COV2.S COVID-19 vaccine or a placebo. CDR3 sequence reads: CASSQGVNYGYTF. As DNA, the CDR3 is TGTGCCAGCAGCCAAGGAGTGAACTATGGCTACACCTTC.